What follows describes a single TCR beta chain. Only one count was recorded for this clone. Which antigen it targets is not known. One base away there is no much larger clone; base qualities are not given. This entry comes from a study of blood T cell repertoires in COVID-19 (dated by TCRdb to 2020 to 2022). Looking at the study overall: The collaborator samples originated in the United States, Italy and Spain and spanned the acute and convalescent phases of COVID-19. The material from the prospective study consisted of cDNA or gDNA derived from T cells, B-cell-depleted T cells, or PBMCs. HLA class I and class II types, where available, came from metadata supplied by the sample provider rather than from assay-based typing. The repertoires were released in a freely available public database meant as a resource for research on the immune response to SARS-CoV-2. The dataset comprised deeply sampled blood TCRbeta repertoires from subjects exposed to, actively infected with, or recovered from COVID-19. Samples came from the ongoing ImmuneRACE study (first 160 participants) plus 1,254 subjects from 6 global collaborators. Nearly every sample came with metadata listing a de-identified subject ID, COVID-19 status, age in years and sex.

Overall study results and their limits: How much clinical and demographic metadata was included differed by source and by participant, and the metadata was provided uncurated.

TCRbeta CDR3 regions were amplified from genomic DNA using the immunoSEQ Assay, a bias-controlled multiplex PCR. The original pipeline was this. Nucleated cell counts per sample were estimated from amplification of reference gene primers within the assay. Sequence reads were collapsed and filtered to measure the absolute abundance of every unique TCRbeta CDR3 rearrangement. For each sample, productive Simpson clonality was calculated as the square root of Simpson's diversity index across productive rearrangements. Drawn from immuneACCESS, this table holds only the in-frame rearrangements with V and J called that TCRdb kept. Clones are partly lost; checked studies trace under half to an unresolved V gene and leave the rest unexplained. The V and J calls and the clone size are those of that table, but D and trimming were determined from the DNA. The sample yields more than 400,000 clones; around 87% were counted once. The leading ten clones occupy 0.7% of the sample.

Enrolling through a virtual design, the prospective study's participants ranged in age from about 18 to 89 years and lived across about two dozen United States geographic areas. In the prospective study, cohorts were assigned on the basis of participant-reported clinical history obtained from a screening survey and a study questionnaire. ImmuneRACE Cohort 3 recovered participants were defined by two consecutive negative NP/OP PCR tests, healthcare professional clearance, or symptom resolution. In the prospective study, mobile phlebotomists collected whole blood, serum and a nasopharyngeal or oropharyngeal swab from each participant. Over a roughly two-month period, participants in the prospective study had the option of providing additional blood draws and questionnaires. Before DNA extraction, prospective study blood samples were shipped either frozen or at room temperature. The CDR3 goes from the cysteine to the phenylalanine over 14 residues. Here the CDR3 DNA is all that survives: 42 bases in frame from base 1. The V and J ends are trimmed by 0 bases and 3 bases, leaving 10 bases between them. The germline V gene encodes CDR1 SGHRS and CDR2 YFSETQ.

What was sequenced was PBMCs or T cells enriched from blood (not recorded which). In this chain, TRBV5-1 is recombined with TRBJ2-7; TRBD2 could be the D gene, as 6 bases match. This clonotype was obtained from a woman aged 18-30 years who had recovered from COVID-19. The encoded CDR3 is CASSLDTGLYEQYF. The nucleotides read TGCGCCAGCAGCTTGGACACGGGACTCTACGAGCAGTACTTC.